Following are 26 T cell receptor beta chains from one sample sequenced in a study of long-term antiretroviral therapy in people with HIV. This was the immunoSEQ v3.0 assay at survey level. Repertoires were generated with immunoSEQ multiplex PCR, while TCRdb's copy carries only in-frame clones and drops some. Here the sample spans about 30,000 clones, about 77% being singletons. Sequences were derived from unsorted PBMCs, sampled 1.5 years before starting antiretroviral therapy. The receptors were gathered from a man aged 18 to 29 with HIV.

This clone qualifies as large. This CDR3 is also generated by other DNA sequences in the sample. The chain is built from TRBV6-5 and TRBJ2-2, with D uncertain. This CDR3 has 14 residues. The germline gives CDR1 MNHEY, CDR2 SVGAGI. V lost 2 bases and J 5 bases, leaving 9 bases between the germline ends. The DNA of the CDR3 is TGTGCCAGCAGTTACGGGGTGGGGACCGGGGAGCTGTTTTTT. Protein: CASSYGVGTGELFF.

This chain uses TRBV7-3 with TRBJ2-3, with TRBD2 matching over 11 bases. The CDR3 is made up of 15 amino acids. Germline V gene data show CDR1 as SGHTA and CDR2 as FQGTGA. V was pared by 5 bases and J by 6 bases, with 7 bases of the junction left unmatched. CDR3 in amino acids: CASSPTSGARDTQYF. The DNA for the CDR3 is TGTGCCAGCAGCCCGACTAGCGGGGCCCGGGATACGCAGTATTTT.

This chain connects TRBV7-2 to TRBJ2-5, with 14 bases fitting TRBD2. The length of the CDR3 is 15 residues. J lost 7 bases, V lost 3 bases, and 4 bases had no gene match. Germline CDR1 is SGHTA and CDR2 is FQGNSA. CDR3 nucleotide sequence: TGTGCCAGCAGCTTCGGGACTAGCGGGAGAGGGACCCAGTACTTC. Protein sequence: CASSFGTSGRGTQYF.

The chain is built from TRBV5-1 and TRBJ2-2; 7 positions agree with TRBD1. Germline CDR1 SGHRS, CDR2 YFSETQ. The CDR3 has 14 amino acids. V shed 3 bases and J 6 bases; nucleotides not matched to a gene: 5. The CDR3 protein is CASSSGQRPGELFF. The CDR3 DNA reads as TGCGCCAGCAGCTCGGGACAGAGACCCGGGGAGCTGTTTTTT.

This chain connects TRBV7-8 to TRBJ1-2; D gene ambiguous. The CDR3 is 17 amino acids. V lost 5 bases to trimming and J lost 4 bases, with 23 bases between them. The germline gives CDR1 SGHVS, CDR2 FQNEAQ. In DNA, the CDR3 is TGTGCCAGCAGCCTTACTACCCGGGCTTCGAGGACCTATGGCTACACCTTC. Translation gives CASSLTTRASRTYGYTF.

In its sample, this clone was seen a few times. The V and J genes are TRBV4-1 and TRBJ2-7; TRBD2 aligns across 13 bases. CDR3 length equals 20 residues. Trimming cost V 3 bases and J 2 bases; bases outside gene matches: 16. Germline CDR1 and CDR2: MGHRA and YSYEKL. This CDR3 reads CASSHQSTSGRTLRAYEQYF. The DNA of the CDR3 is TGCGCCAGCAGCCACCAGTCGACTAGCGGGAGGACCTTACGAGCCTACGAGCAGTACTTC.

The V gene is TRBV28, the J gene TRBJ1-2; 9 bases fit TRBD1. V lost 5 bases to trimming and J lost 4 bases; unmatched junction nucleotides: 11. The CDR3 loop spans 16 amino acids. The germline V gene encodes CDR1 MDHEN and CDR2 SYDVKM. Here the CDR3 reads CASSRSGTGRPYGYTF. CDR3 nucleotide sequence: TGTGCCAGCAGTCGATCCGGGACAGGGAGACCCTATGGCTACACCTTC.

The chain uses TRBV29-1 and TRBJ1-4; 7 nucleotides line up with TRBD1. The CDR3 runs 13 residues. CDR1 is SQVTM, CDR2 ANQGSEA, per germline. The V gene end was trimmed by 4 bases and the J gene end by 7 bases; junction bases not matched to a gene: 6. The CDR3 sequence is CSVVRDRGEKLFF. As DNA, the CDR3 is TGCAGCGTTGTGCGGGACAGAGGTGAAAAACTGTTTTTT. Together with reference TRBV29-1 and TRBJ1-4, the CDR3 gives the full variable domain: SAVISQKPSRDICQRGTSLTIQCQVDSQVTMMFWYRQQPGQSLTLIATANQGSEATYESGFVIDKFPISRPNLTFSTLTVSNMSPEDSSIYLCSVVRDRGEKLFFGSGTQLSVL.

CDR3 residues: CASSWRLAYEQYF. CDR3 sequence (DNA): TGTGCCAGCAGCTGGCGACTAGCCTACGAGCAGTACTTC. The chain joins TRBV7-8 to TRBJ2-7; TRBD2 is a possible D gene (6 bases). Trimming removed 4 bases at V and 2 bases at J, with 9 bases between. The CDR3 runs 13 residues. CDR1 and CDR2 (germline): SGHVS, FQNEAQ.

CDR3 sequence (DNA): TGTGCCAGCAGCTTAGTAAGGAGGGAGCAGTTCTTC. This encodes CASSLVRREQFF. The chain joins TRBV11-2 to TRBJ2-1, with D possibly TRBD2 on 5 matching bases. Trimming shortened V by 1 base and J by 10 bases, and 8 bases separated the two germline ends. This CDR3 has 12 amino acids. Germline V gene lookup returns CDR1 SGHAT and CDR2 FQNNGV.

A note on this clone: A junction boundary mismatches the germline segment, possibly from a read error. The chain is built from TRBV14 and TRBJ1-1, with a possible D match to TRBD1 (5 bases). The CDR3 is made up of 14 amino acids. CDR1 and CDR2 (germline): SGHDN, FVKESK. The CDR3: CASSQVVGGTEAFF. The CDR3 coding sequence is TGTGCCAGCAGTCAAGTGGTGGGGGGCACTGAAGCTTTCTTT.

The chain has TRBV13 and TRBJ2-7, with D perhaps TRBD1 or TRBD2 (5 bases each). The CDR3 loop spans 18 amino acids. V was clipped by 0 bases and J by 2 bases, with 20 bases between them. Germline lookup yields CDR1 PRHDT and CDR2 FYEKMQ (reference sequence). CDR3 residues: CASSLGRGVSRRTYEQYF. In DNA, the CDR3 is TGTGCCAGCAGCTTAGGTAGGGGAGTAAGTCGGAGAACCTACGAGCAGTACTTC.

This chain uses TRBV7-2 with TRBJ1-2; 8 bases are shared with TRBD1. The germline CDR1 and CDR2 sequences are SGHTA and FQGNSA. The CDR3 length is 14 residues. V dropped 3 bases and J dropped 14; count of bases not matched to a gene: 14. Here the CDR3 reads CASSFSRRDRPYTF. In nucleotides, the CDR3 is TGTGCCAGCAGCTTTTCCCGAAGGGACAGGCCATATACCTTC.

The V gene is TRBV9, the J gene TRBJ2-5, with 7 bases identical to TRBD1. From germline, CDR1 is SGDLS and CDR2 YYNGEE. The CDR3 consists of 14 residues. Trimming removed 3 bases from V and 5 bases from J; junction bases left unmatched: 7. The CDR3 sequence is CASSATTGVETQYF. CDR3 in DNA: TGTGCCAGCAGCGCCACTACAGGGGTCGAGACCCAGTACTTC.

This clone was seen only a few times. This chain connects TRBV6-4 to TRBJ2-2, with 7 positions matching TRBD1. Germline-derived CDR1 and CDR2 are MRHNA and SNTAGT. The V segment lost 5 bases and the J segment 6 bases; nucleotides outside the gene matches: 3. The CDR3 length is 13 residues. The CDR3 DNA is TGTGCCAGCAGTCCACAGGGGCCCGGGGAGCTGTTTTTT. Protein sequence: CASSPQGPGELFF.

This clone showed up just once. The V and J genes are TRBV5-1 and TRBJ1-4; D may be TRBD1 (5 bases). Looked up from germline, CDR1 is SGHRS and CDR2 is YFSETQ. The CDR3 has 14 amino acids. Trimming left V 1 base short and J 1 base short, with 5 bases between. For the CDR3, the DNA is TGCGCCAGCAGCTTGCAGGGAACTAATGAAAAACTGTTTTTT. It encodes CASSLQGTNEKLFF.

The chain links TRBV7-9 to TRBJ2-6; 8 bases align to TRBD1. CDR3 length: 16 amino acids. The germline gives CDR1 SEHNR, CDR2 FQNEAQ (reference sequence). Trimming took 7 bases from V and 2 from J; bases not matched to a gene: 7. CDR3 amino acids: CASTWDRTTGANVLTF. CDR3 in DNA: TGTGCCAGCACGTGGGACAGGACTACTGGGGCCAACGTCCTGACTTTC.

J is TRBJ1-3 and V is TRBV7-9, with D uncertain. Germline lookup yields CDR1 SEHNR and CDR2 FQNEAQ (reference sequence). This CDR3 is built from 15 residues. Trimming removed 1 base from V and 3 bases from J, with 10 bases in between. The CDR3 coding sequence is TGTGCCAGCAGCTTAGGGGCGGTCGGTGGAAACACCATATATTTT. This translates into CASSLGAVGGNTIYF. Together with reference TRBV7-9 and TRBJ1-3, the CDR3 gives the full variable domain: DTGVSQNPRHKITKRGQNVTFRCDPISEHNRLYWYRQTLGQGPEFLTYFQNEAQLEKSRLLSDRFSAERPKGSFSTLEIQRTEQGDSAMYLCASSLGAVGGNTIYFGEGSWLTVV.

This clone was detected only once. J is TRBJ1-2 and V is TRBV9; D remains ambiguous. Germline-derived CDR1 and CDR2 are SGDLS and YYNGEE. The ends were cut back, 0 bases at V and 3 bases at J, with 9 bases in the middle. The CDR3 spans 14 residues. CDR3 sequence reads: CASSVDEGDYGYTF. The CDR3 nucleotides read TGTGCCAGCAGCGTAGATGAGGGAGACTATGGCTACACCTTC. Full variable domain (outside the CDR3, taken from reference TRBV9 and TRBJ1-2): DSGVTQTPKHLITATGQRVTLRCSPRSGDLSVYWYQQSLDQGLQFLIQYYNGEERAKGNILERFSAQQFPDLHSELNLSSLELGDSALYFCASSVDEGDYGYTFGSGTRLTVV.

V gene TRBV5-1 combines with J gene TRBJ1-2; tentative D call: TRBD1 (5 bases). The length of the CDR3 is 14 residues. V lost 2 bases, J lost 5 bases, and 13 bases lay in between. Looked up from germline, CDR1 is SGHRS and CDR2 is YFSETQ. The CDR3 bases are TGCGCCAGCAGCTTCGGGACTGATCCATATGGCTACACCTTC. Protein product: CASSFGTDPYGYTF.

The rearrangement joins TRBV2 to TRBJ2-7; D is ambiguous. CDR3 size: 12 residues. Per the germline V gene, CDR1 is SNHLY and CDR2 is FYNNEI. V gave up 9 bases and J gave up 3 bases, with 12 bases separating them. In nucleotides, the CDR3 is TGTGCCAGTGGCGAGAGATTCTACGAGCAGTACTTC. Translating it yields CASGERFYEQYF. Complete variable domain (other parts from reference TRBV2 and TRBJ2-7): EPEVTQTPSHQVTQMGQEVILRCVPISNHLYFYWYRQILGQKVEFLVSFYNNEISEKSEIFDDQFSVERPDGSNFTLKIRSTKLEDSAMYFCASGERFYEQYFGPGTRLTVT.

The rearrangement uses TRBV10-3 and TRBJ2-3; D gene unclear. CDR3 length equals 16 residues. In germline, CDR1 is ENHRY, CDR2 SYGVKD. V was pared by 8 bases and J by 2 bases, with 20 bases between. CDR3 protein: CAIWILLPGFTDTQYF. CDR3 DNA: TGTGCCATCTGGATTCTGCTTCCCGGTTTCACAGATACGCAGTATTTT.

This chain links TRBV6-5 with TRBJ1-2; unclear D gene. This CDR3 spans 14 amino acids. Trimming took 5 bases from V and 3 from J, leaving 13 bases between them. CDR1 MNHEY and CDR2 SVGAGI come from the germline V gene. CDR3 protein: CASSPDASYYGYTF. In nucleotides, the CDR3 is TGTGCCAGCAGTCCCGACGCCAGCTACTATGGCTACACCTTC.

This clone was observed a single time. The J gene is TRBJ2-7, the V gene TRBV2; 8 nucleotides agree with TRBD2. V dropped 11 bases and J dropped 5; count of bases not matched to a gene: 11. The CDR3 totals 13 residues. CDR1 is SNHLY, CDR2 FYNNEI, per germline. CDR3 amino acids: CAGSGGVIHEQYF. The CDR3 DNA reads TGTGCCGGGTCCGGGGGGGTGATCCACGAGCAGTACTTC.

This clone was seen a single time. The CDR3 nucleotides are TGTGCCAGCAGTCACCTAGGGTACGAGCAGTACTTC. It translates to CASSHLGYEQYF. The rearrangement joins TRBV11-2 to TRBJ2-7; no reliable D call. This CDR3 contains 12 residues. With 6 bases removed from V and 4 bases from J, the gap between germline ends came to 10 bases. Per the germline V gene, CDR1 is SGHAT and CDR2 is FQNNGV.

The CDR3 nucleotides are TGTGCCAGCAGTTTACGTCCCAACAGGGTTGGGCACTACGAGCAGTACTTC. It is translated as CASSLRPNRVGHYEQYF. The chain uses TRBV27 and TRBJ2-7; the D gene is possibly TRBD1 (6 bases). Trimming took off 2 bases at V and 3 bases at J, with 20 bases between the two ends. The CDR3 has 17 amino acids. The germline V gene encodes CDR1 MNHEY and CDR2 SMNVEV (reference sequence).